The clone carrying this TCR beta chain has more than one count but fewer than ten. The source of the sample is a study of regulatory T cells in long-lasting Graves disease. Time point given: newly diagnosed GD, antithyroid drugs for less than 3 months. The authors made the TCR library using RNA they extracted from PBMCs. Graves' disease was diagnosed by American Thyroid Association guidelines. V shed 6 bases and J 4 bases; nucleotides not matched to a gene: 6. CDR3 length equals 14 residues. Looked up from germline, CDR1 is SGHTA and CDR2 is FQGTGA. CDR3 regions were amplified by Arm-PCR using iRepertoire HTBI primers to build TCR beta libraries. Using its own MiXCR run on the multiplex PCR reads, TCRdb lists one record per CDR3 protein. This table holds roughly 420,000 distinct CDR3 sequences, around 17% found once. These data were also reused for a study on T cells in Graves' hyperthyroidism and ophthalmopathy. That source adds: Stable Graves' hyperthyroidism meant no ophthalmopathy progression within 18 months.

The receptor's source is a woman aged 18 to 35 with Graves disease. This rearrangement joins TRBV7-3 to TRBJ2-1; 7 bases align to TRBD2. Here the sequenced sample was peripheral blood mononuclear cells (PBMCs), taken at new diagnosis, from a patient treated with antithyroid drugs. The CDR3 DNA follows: TGTGCCAGCAGTACTAGCGACCTTTACAATGAGCAGTTCTTC. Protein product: CASSTSDLYNEQFF.